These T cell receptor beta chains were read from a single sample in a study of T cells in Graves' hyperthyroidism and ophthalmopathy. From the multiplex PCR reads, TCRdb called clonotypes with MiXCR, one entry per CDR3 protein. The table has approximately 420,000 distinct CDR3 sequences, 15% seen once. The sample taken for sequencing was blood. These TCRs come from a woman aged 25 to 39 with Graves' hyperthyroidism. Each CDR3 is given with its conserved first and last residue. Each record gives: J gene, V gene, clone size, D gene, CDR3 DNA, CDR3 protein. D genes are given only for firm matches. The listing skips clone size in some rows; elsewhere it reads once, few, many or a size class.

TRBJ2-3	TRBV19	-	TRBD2	TGTGCCAGTAGGGCTAGCGGGACCACAGATACGCAGTATTTT	CASRASGTTDTQYF
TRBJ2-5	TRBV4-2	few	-	TGTGCCAGCAGCCGTAGAGAGGACAGCCAAGAGACCCAGTACTTC	CASSRREDSQETQYF
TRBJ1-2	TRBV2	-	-	TGTGCCAGCAGTGGGACAGTCTATGGCAACACCTTC	CASSGTVYGNTF
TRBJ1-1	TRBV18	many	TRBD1	TGTGCCAGCTCACAGCAATGGGGACAGGCGGCCGAAGCTTTCTTT	CASSQQWGQAAEAFF
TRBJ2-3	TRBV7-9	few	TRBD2	TGTGCCAGCAGCTTAGGGCTAGCGGAGCTCACAGATACGCAGTATTTT	CASSLGLAELTDTQYF
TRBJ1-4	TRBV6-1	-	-	TGTGCCAGCAGTGAAGGCTTGGAGGCTTATGAAAAACTGTTTTTT	CASSEGLEAYEKLFF
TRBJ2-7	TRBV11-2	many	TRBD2	TGTGCCAGCAGCTTATCACTAGCGCAGGGCTACGAGCAGTACTTC	CASSLSLAQGYEQYF
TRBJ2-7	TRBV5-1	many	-	TGCGCCAGCAGCTCGGGAGACAGAGCCTACGAGCAGTACTTC	CASSSGDRAYEQYF
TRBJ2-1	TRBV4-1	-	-	TGCGCCAGCAGCCAAGCCGGGACCCCGGCCTACAATGAGCAGTTCTTC	CASSQAGTPAYNEQFF
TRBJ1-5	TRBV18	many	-	TGTGCCAGCTCACCACCGGGAGGGTCCTTTAATCAGCCCCAGCATTTT	CASSPPGGSFNQPQHF